What follows are 21 T cell receptor beta chains derived from one specimen sequenced in a study of glioma-infiltrating T cells. The iRepertoire nested amplicon-rescue multiplex PCR amplified TCR alpha and beta CDR3s from RNA. In TCRdb, the multiplex PCR reads were re-called with MiXCR into one record per CDR3 protein. Among about 45,000 distinct CDR3 sequences listed, about a fifth were seen once. The specimen was glioma tissue, nonneoplastic brain tissue, or PBMCs (not recorded which). These receptors were collected from a human donor with low-grade glioma or glioblastoma, undergoing nonglioma brain surgery, or in good health (not recorded which).

This clonotype was seen ten or more times. Possible read error: a much larger clone is one base away. The rearrangement links TRBV20-1 to TRBJ2-5; 7 nucleotides agree with TRBD2. This CDR3 has 15 amino acids. Germline lookup yields CDR1 DFQATT and CDR2 SNEGSKA (reference sequence). In nucleotides, the CDR3 is TGCAGTGCTAACTCTATGGGGGGGGTCCAAGGGACCCAGTACTTC. It translates to CSANSMGGVQGTQYF.

This clonotype occurred a few times. V usage is TRBV19 and J usage is TRBJ2-3, with 11 bases lining up with TRBD2. CDR3 length: 15 amino acids. CDR1 and CDR2 (germline): LNHDA, SQIVND (reference sequence). Losses at the gene ends were 10 bases for V and 2 bases for J; bases not matched to a gene: 8. The CDR3: CATALAGGDTDTQYF. The CDR3 bases are TGTGCCACGGCGCTAGCGGGGGGTGACACAGATACGCAGTATTTT.

This clonotype was seen a handful of times. This chain uses TRBV30 with TRBJ2-1, with D unresolved. Per the germline V gene, CDR1 is GTSNPN and CDR2 is SVGIG (reference sequence). The V gene lost 8 bases and the J gene lost 0 bases, with 14 bases spanning the gap. The CDR3 runs 14 residues. This CDR3 is CASSGLGSYNEQFF. The CDR3 nucleotides read TGTGCCAGTTCCGGGCTAGGCTCCTACAATGAGCAGTTCTTC.

Note on this clonotype: It is likely a read error, because the conserved phenylalanine at the end of the CDR3 is missing. The rearrangement links TRBV30 to TRBJ2-5, with D possibly called TRBD1 or TRBD2 (6 bases each). Trimming pared 4 bases from V and 4 bases from J, leaving 10 bases between. The CDR3 totals 12 residues. Per the germline V gene, CDR1 is GTSNPN and CDR2 is SVGIG (reference sequence). The CDR3 DNA sequence: TGTGCCTGGACGGGGGCCTCAGAGACCCAGTACTCC. Protein: CAWTGASETQYS.

This clonotype was seen more than once but under ten times. Possible read error: a much larger clone is one base away. The chain has TRBV2 and TRBJ2-3; D may be TRBD1 or TRBD2 (5 bases each). CDR3 size: 16 residues. Germline V gene lookup returns CDR1 SNHLY and CDR2 FYNNEI. DNA for the CDR3: TGTGCCAGCAGTGAAGGGGGGAGCCCCTTCACAGGTACGCAGTATTTT. Its translation: CASSEGGSPFTGTQYF.

The chain couples TRBV18 to TRBJ2-1, with D unclear. CDR3 length: 15 amino acids. V was cut by 4 bases and J by 0 bases, with 10 bases left in between. Germline V gene data show CDR1 as KGHSH and CDR2 as LQKENI. The CDR3 DNA sequence: TGTGCCAGCTCACTTAGGCCTAGCTCCTACAATGAGCAGTTCTTC. Its translation: CASSLRPSSYNEQFF.

Remarks on this clonotype: The conserved phenylalanine or tryptophan is not found at the CDR3 terminus, so this likely reflects a read error. The chain couples TRBV27 to TRBJ2-1; 9 bases map to TRBD1. V was pared by 9 bases and J by 7 bases, with 10 bases of the junction left unmatched. The CDR3 has 14 amino acids. Germline loops: CDR1 MNHEY, CDR2 SMNVEV (reference sequence). The CDR3 DNA follows: TGTGCCAGATCACCAACAGGGGGCTATAATGAGCAGTTCCGC. It yields the protein CARSPTGGYNEQFR.

This clonotype has at least ten counts. V usage is TRBV6-6 and J usage is TRBJ1-6; D gene uncertain. In germline, CDR1 is MNHNY, CDR2 SVGAGI (reference sequence). V shed 0 bases and J shed 10 bases, with 13 bases lying between them. The CDR3 is 15 residues long. This chain's CDR3 is CASSYSASAGSPLHF. DNA of the CDR3: TGTGCCAGCAGTTACTCGGCCTCCGCGGGGTCACCCCTCCACTTT.

This clonotype has at least ten counts. The rearrangement joins TRBV6-1 to TRBJ2-7, with 13 bases fitting TRBD2. Trimming cost V 4 bases and J 4 bases; bases outside gene matches: 7. The germline gives CDR1 MNHNS, CDR2 SASEGT. The CDR3 spans 16 residues. CDR3 sequence reads: CASSAGTSGTRYEQYF. The CDR3 DNA follows: TGTGCCAGCAGTGCTGGGACTAGCGGGACAAGGTACGAGCAGTACTTC.

J is TRBJ2-3 and V is TRBV19, with D hard to call. The CDR3 is made up of 13 amino acids. In germline, CDR1 is LNHDA, CDR2 SQIVND (reference sequence). Trimming stripped 7 bases from V and 1 base from J, with 9 bases between. CDR3 in DNA: TGTGCCAGTAATCCCCCGGGCACAGATACGCAGTATTTT. As protein: CASNPPGTDTQYF.

This clonotype has a handful of counts. The chain recombines TRBV5-4 with TRBJ2-7, with 12 positions matching TRBD1. The length of the CDR3 is 15 residues. Germline loops: CDR1 SGHNT, CDR2 YYREEE (reference sequence). V lost 3 bases to trimming and J lost 6 bases; unmatched junction nucleotides: 7. The CDR3 protein is CASSSGDRGRLEQYF. The CDR3 DNA follows: TGTGCCAGCAGCTCTGGGGACAGGGGGCGACTCGAGCAGTACTTC.

This chain uses TRBV4-2 with TRBJ2-7; perhaps TRBD1 as D (6 bases). CDR1 is LGHNA and CDR2 is YNFKEQ in the germline V gene. Deletions cut 8 bases from V and 3 bases from J, with 20 bases between. This CDR3 spans 15 amino acids. The CDR3 sequence is CASGLRDTGNYEQYF. CDR3 sequence (DNA): TGTGCCAGCGGCCTCCGGGACACGGGGAACTACGAGCAGTACTTC.

This clonotype was observed many times. The chain carries TRBV5-1 and TRBJ2-3; either TRBD1 or TRBD2 may supply D (5 bases each). The CDR3 covers 12 residues. Germline-derived CDR1 and CDR2 are SGHRS and YFSETQ. With 3 bases removed from V and 6 bases from J, the gap between germline ends came to 8 bases. CDR3 sequence (DNA): TGCGCCAGCAGCTCCCGGGGCGATACGCAGTATTTT. It codes for CASSSRGDTQYF.

This clonotype was detected only a few times. A read error may explain this, as a much larger clone is one base away. The chain links TRBV14 to TRBJ1-1, with D hard to call. The V and J ends lost 0 bases and 1 base respectively, with 9 bases between them. The CDR3 spans 15 residues. Germline assignment: CDR1 SGHDN and CDR2 FVKESK. The CDR3 DNA sequence: TGTGCCAGCAGCCAAGAGCCACTTCGGAACACTGAAGCTTTCTTT. Amino acid sequence: CASSQEPLRNTEAFF.

This clonotype was picked up many times. This sequence joins TRBV7-9 and TRBJ2-5, with 7 bases aligning to TRBD1. The V gene's germline CDR1 is SEHNR and CDR2 FQNEAQ (reference sequence). V dropped 4 bases and J dropped 5; count of bases not matched to a gene: 10. The CDR3 loop spans 15 amino acids. CDR3 bases: TGTGCCAGCAGCTCTCCTACAGGGGAGTTTGAGACCCAGTACTTC. Protein sequence: CASSSPTGEFETQYF.

In its sample, this clonotype was seen many times. The V gene is TRBV2, the J gene TRBJ2-3, with D uncertain. CDR1 is SNHLY and CDR2 is FYNNEI in the germline V gene. V lost 1 base and J lost 6, with 5 bases in between. CDR3 size: 12 residues. CDR3 nucleotides: TGTGCCAGCAGTGAAGTAAGGGATACGCAGTATTTT. It yields the protein CASSEVRDTQYF.

Note on this clonotype: A read error may be the cause here, since a much bigger clone is one base away. The final CDR3 position lacks the conserved phenylalanine or tryptophan, pointing to a likely read error. The chain employs TRBV10-1 and TRBJ2-1; D uncertain. The germline gives CDR1 WNHNN, CDR2 SYGVQD (reference sequence). This CDR3 comprises 16 residues. Trimming shortened V by 3 bases and J by 9 bases, and 21 bases separated the two germline ends. This CDR3 reads CASSDSLGTGMGEQFL. DNA of the CDR3: TGCGCCAGCAGTGATTCGTTGGGCACGGGTATGGGTGAGCAGTTCTTA.

This clonotype was seen many times. This rearrangement joins TRBV19 to TRBJ2-5; D unclear. V was shortened by 6 bases and J by 2 bases, with 10 bases between the two germline ends. The CDR3 runs to 13 residues. Germline lookup yields CDR1 LNHDA and CDR2 SQIVND (reference sequence). CDR3 in DNA: TGTGCCAGTAGCCGCGCGAGGCAAGAGACCCAGTACTTC. Encoded protein: CASSRARQETQYF.

J is TRBJ2-1 and V is TRBV29-1, with D hard to call. Trimming took off 7 bases at V and 4 bases at J, with 8 bases between the two ends. This CDR3 spans 11 amino acids. Germline V CDR1 and CDR2: SQVTM, ANQGSEA. DNA of the CDR3: TGCAGCGCCACTCATTACAATGAGCAGTTCTTC. Encoded protein: CSATHYNEQFF.

Notes on this clonotype: This CDR3 fails to terminate in the conserved phenylalanine or tryptophan, so it likely reflects a read error. Because the CDR3's place on the DNA is in doubt, the DNA is left out and the CDR3 is given as listed by TCRdb. CDR3: CSARSSGARGSYNEQLL. The rearrangement links TRBV20-1 to TRBJ2-1; TRBD2 reflects the table's D call only, with no check against the DNA. Germline V gene sequence: CDR1 DFQATT, CDR2 SNEGSKA (reference sequence). The CDR3 totals 17 residues, both ends included.

A note on this clonotype: A much larger clone is a single base away; this may be a read error. This chain connects TRBV19 to TRBJ2-5; D ambiguous. Germline V lookup: CDR1 LNHDA, CDR2 SQIVND (reference sequence). V was pared by 4 bases and J by 2 bases, with 5 bases between. This CDR3 has 12 amino acids. CDR3 DNA sequence: TGTGCCAGTAGTAGGGTTCAAGAGACCCAGTACTTC. Its translation: CASSRVQETQYF.